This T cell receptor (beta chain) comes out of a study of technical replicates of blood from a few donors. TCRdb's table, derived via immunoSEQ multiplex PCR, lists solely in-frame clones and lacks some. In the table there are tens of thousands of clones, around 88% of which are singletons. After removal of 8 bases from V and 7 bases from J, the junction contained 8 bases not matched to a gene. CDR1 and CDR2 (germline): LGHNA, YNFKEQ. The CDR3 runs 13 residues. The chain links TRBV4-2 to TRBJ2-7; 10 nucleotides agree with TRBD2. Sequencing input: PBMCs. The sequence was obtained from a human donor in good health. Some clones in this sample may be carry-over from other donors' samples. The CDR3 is CASQAGGPGEQYF. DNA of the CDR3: TGTGCCAGCCAAGCGGGAGGGCCGGGGGAGCAGTACTTC.